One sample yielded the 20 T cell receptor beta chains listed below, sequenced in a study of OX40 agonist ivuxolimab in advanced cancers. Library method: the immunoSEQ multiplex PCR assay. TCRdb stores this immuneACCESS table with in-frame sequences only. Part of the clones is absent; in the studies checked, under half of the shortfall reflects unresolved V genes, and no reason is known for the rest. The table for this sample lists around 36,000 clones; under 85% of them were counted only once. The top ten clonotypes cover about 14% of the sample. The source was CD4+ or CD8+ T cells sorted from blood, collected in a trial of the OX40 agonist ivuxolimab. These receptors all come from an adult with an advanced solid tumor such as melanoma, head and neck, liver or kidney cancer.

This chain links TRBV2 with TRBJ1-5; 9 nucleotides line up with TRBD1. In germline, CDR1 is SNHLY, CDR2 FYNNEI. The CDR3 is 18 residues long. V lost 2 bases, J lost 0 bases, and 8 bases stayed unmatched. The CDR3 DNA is TGTGCCAGCAGTGAACTTGGGACAGGGCTTTATAGCAATCAGCCCCAGCATTTT. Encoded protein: CASSELGTGLYSNQPQHF.

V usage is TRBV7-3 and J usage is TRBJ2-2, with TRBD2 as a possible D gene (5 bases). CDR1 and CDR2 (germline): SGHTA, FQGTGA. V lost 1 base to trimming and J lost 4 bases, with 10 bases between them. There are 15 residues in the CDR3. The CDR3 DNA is TGTGCCAGCAGCTTAAGGGCCGGAGGCACCGGGGAGCTGTTTTTT. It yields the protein CASSLRAGGTGELFF.

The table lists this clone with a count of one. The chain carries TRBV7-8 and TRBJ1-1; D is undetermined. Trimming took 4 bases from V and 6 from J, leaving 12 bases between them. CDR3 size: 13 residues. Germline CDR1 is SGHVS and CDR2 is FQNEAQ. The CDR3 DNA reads TGTGCCAGCAGCTCCGGCCCTGTGGCTGAAGCTTTCTTT. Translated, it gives CASSSGPVAEAFF.

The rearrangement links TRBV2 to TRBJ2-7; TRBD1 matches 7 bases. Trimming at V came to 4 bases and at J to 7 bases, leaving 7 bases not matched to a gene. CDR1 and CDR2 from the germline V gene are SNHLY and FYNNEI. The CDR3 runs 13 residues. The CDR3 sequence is CASSARGPGEQYF. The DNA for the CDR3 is TGTGCCAGCAGTGCAAGGGGGCCGGGGGAGCAGTACTTC.

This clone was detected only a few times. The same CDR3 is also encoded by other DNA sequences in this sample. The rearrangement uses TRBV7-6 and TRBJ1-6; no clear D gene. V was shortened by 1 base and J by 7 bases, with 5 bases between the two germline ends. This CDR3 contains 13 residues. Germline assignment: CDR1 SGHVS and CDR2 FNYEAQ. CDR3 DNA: TGTGCCAGCAGCTTAGAAGGGAATTCACCCCTCCACTTT. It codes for CASSLEGNSPLHF.

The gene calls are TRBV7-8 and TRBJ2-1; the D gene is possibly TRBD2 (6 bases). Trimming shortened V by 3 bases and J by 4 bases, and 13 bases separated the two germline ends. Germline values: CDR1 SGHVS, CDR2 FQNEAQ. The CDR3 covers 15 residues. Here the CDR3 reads CASSFVRLVYNEQFF. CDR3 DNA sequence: TGTGCCAGCAGCTTCGTCCGACTAGTTTACAATGAGCAGTTCTTC.

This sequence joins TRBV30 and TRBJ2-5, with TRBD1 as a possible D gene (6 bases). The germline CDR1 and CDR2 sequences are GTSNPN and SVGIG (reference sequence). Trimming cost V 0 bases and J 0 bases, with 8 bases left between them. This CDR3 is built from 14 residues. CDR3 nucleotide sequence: TGTGCCTGGAGTGTACGGACAGACCAAGAGACCCAGTACTTC. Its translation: CAWSVRTDQETQYF.

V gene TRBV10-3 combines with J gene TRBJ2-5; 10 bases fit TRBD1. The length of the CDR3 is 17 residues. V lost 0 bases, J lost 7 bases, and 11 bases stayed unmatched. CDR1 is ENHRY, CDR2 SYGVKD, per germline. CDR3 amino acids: CAISESMGQGTWTTQYF. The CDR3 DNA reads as TGTGCCATCAGTGAGTCAATGGGACAGGGGACCTGGACGACCCAGTACTTC.

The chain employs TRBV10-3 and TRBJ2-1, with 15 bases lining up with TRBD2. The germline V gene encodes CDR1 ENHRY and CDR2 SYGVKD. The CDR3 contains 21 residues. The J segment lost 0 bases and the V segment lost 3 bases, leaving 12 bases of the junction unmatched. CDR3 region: CAISDPRGTSGGSSSYNEQFF. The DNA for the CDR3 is TGTGCCATCAGTGACCCTCGGGGGACTAGCGGGGGGTCGAGCTCCTACAATGAGCAGTTCTTC.

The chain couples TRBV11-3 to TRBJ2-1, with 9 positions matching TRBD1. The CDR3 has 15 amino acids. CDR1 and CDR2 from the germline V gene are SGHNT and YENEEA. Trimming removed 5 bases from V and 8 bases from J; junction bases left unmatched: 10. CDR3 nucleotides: TGTGCCAGCAGCGACGGGACAGGGCCCGAGGATGAGCAGTTCTTC. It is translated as CASSDGTGPEDEQFF. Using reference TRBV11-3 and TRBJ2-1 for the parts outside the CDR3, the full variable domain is EAGVVQSPRYKIIEKKQPVAFWCNPISGHNTLYWYLQNLGQGPELLIRYENEEAVDDSQLPKDRFSAERLKGVDSTLKIQPAELGDSAVYLCASSDGTGPEDEQFFGPGTRLTVL.

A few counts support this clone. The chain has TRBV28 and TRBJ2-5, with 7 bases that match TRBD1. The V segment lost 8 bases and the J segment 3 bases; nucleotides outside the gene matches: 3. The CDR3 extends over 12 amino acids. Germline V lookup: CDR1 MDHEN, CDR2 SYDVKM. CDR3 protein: CASQQGKETQYF. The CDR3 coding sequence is TGTGCCAGCCAACAGGGGAAAGAGACCCAGTACTTC.

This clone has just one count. The CDR3 loop is CASRAQGYTGELFF. CDR3 coding DNA: TGTGCCAGCAGAGCACAGGGTTACACCGGGGAGCTGTTTTTT. This rearrangement joins TRBV6-1 to TRBJ2-2; a possible D gene is TRBD1 (6 bases). V lost 6 bases, J lost 3 bases, and 11 bases lay in between. The CDR3 has 14 amino acids. CDR1 and CDR2 (germline): MNHNS, SASEGT.

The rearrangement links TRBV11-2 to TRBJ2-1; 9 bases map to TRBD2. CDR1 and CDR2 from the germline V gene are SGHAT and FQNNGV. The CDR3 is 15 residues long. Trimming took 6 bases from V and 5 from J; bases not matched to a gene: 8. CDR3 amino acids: CASRSVAGVHNEQFF. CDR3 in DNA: TGTGCCAGCAGATCAGTAGCGGGAGTCCACAATGAGCAGTTCTTC.

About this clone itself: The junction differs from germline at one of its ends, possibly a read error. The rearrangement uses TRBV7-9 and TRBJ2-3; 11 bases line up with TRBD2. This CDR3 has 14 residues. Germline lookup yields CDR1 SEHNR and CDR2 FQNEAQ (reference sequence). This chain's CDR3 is CASSLAGGADTQYF. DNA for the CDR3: TGTGCCAGCAGCCTAGCGGGGGGAGCTGATACGCAGTATTTT.

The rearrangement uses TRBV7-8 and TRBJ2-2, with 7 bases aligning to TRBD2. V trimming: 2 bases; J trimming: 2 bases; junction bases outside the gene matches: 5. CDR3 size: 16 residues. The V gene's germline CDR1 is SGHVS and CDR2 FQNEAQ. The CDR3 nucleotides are TGTGCCAGCAGCTTACTCCTAGCGGCAAACACCGGGGAGCTGTTTTTT. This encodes CASSLLLAANTGELFF.

The CDR3 region is CASSSGGNINNEQFF. CDR3 nucleotide sequence: TGTGCCAGCAGCTCCGGAGGGAATATAAACAATGAGCAGTTCTTC. The V call is TRBV7-3, the J call TRBJ2-1, with a tentative D call TRBD2 (6 bases). Germline CDR1 and CDR2: SGHTA and FQGTGA. The CDR3 extends over 15 amino acids. The V end lost 4 bases, the J end lost 5 bases, and 15 bases lay between the germline ends. Full variable domain (remainder filled in from reference TRBV7-3 and TRBJ2-1): GAGVSQTPSNKVTEKGKYVELRCDPISGHTALYWYRQSLGQGPEFLIYFQGTGAADDSGLPNDRFFAVRPEGSVSTLKIQRTERGDSAVYLCASSSGGNINNEQFFGPGTRLTVL.

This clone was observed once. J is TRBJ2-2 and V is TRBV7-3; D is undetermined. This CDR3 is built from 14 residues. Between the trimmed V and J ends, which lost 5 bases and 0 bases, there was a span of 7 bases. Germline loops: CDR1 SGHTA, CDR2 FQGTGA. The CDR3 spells CASSPSTNTGELFF. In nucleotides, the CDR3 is TGTGCCAGCAGCCCCTCAACGAACACCGGGGAGCTGTTTTTT.

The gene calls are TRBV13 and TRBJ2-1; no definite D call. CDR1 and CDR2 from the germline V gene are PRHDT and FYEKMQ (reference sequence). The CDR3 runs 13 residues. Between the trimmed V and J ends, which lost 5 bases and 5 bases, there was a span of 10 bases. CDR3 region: CASSTEQHNEQFF. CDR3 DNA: TGTGCCAGCAGCACGGAGCAGCACAATGAGCAGTTCTTC.

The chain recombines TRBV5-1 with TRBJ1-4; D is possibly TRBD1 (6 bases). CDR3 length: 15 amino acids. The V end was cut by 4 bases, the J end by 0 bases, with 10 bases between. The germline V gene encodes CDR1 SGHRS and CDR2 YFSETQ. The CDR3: CASSRTGSTNEKLFF. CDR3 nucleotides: TGCGCCAGCAGCCGAACAGGGTCAACTAATGAAAAACTGTTTTTT. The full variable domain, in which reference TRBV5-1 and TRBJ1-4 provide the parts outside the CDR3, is KAGVTQTPRYLIKTRGQQVTLSCSPISGHRSVSWYQQTPGQGLQFLFEYFSETQRNKGNFPGRFSGRQFSNSRSEMNVSTLELGDSALYLCASSRTGSTNEKLFFGSGTQLSVL.

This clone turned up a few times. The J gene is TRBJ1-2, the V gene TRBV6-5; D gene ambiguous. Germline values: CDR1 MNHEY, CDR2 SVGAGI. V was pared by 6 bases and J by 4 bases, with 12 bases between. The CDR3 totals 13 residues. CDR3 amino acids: CASSRPGSYGYTF. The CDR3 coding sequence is TGTGCCAGCAGCCGACCGGGCAGCTATGGCTACACCTTC.